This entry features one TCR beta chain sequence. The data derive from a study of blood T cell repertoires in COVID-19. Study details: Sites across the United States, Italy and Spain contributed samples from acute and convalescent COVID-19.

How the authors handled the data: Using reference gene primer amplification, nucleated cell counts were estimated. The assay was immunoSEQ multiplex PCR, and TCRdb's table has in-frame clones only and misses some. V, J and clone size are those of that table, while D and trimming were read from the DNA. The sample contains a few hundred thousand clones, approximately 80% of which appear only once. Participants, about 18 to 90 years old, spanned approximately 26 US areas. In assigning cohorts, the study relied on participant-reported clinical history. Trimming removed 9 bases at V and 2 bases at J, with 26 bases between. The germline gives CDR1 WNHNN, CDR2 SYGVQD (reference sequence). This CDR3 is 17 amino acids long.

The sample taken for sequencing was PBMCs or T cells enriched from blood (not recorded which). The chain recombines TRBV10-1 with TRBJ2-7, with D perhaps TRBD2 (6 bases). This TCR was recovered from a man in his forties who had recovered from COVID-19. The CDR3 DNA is TGCGCCAGAGCGGCGGGCAATATACGGGACTTTACCTACGAGCAGTACTTC. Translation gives CARAAGNIRDFTYEQYF.